This TCR beta chain came from a study of T cells after yellow fever vaccination. The CDR3 spans 13 residues. Trimming left V 8 bases short and J 12 bases short, with 22 bases between. A single record per CDR3 protein comes from TCRdb applying MiXCR to the 5' RACE reads. The data hold some 250,000 distinct CDR3 sequences, with less than 9% observed a single time. This clonotype has ten or more counts. This clonotype was obtained from a man aged 30 to 45 who received the YFV17D yellow fever vaccine. This sequence joins TRBV12-3 or TRBV12-4 and TRBJ1-1, with D possibly matching TRBD1 (6 bases). Sequencing used CD4+ T cells sorted from PBMCs, obtained 15 days after the yellow fever booster vaccination. The CDR3 loop reads CASGPAGTPGPFF. The CDR3 coding sequence is TGTGCCAGCGGACCCGCCGGGACACCCGGGCCTTTCTTT.